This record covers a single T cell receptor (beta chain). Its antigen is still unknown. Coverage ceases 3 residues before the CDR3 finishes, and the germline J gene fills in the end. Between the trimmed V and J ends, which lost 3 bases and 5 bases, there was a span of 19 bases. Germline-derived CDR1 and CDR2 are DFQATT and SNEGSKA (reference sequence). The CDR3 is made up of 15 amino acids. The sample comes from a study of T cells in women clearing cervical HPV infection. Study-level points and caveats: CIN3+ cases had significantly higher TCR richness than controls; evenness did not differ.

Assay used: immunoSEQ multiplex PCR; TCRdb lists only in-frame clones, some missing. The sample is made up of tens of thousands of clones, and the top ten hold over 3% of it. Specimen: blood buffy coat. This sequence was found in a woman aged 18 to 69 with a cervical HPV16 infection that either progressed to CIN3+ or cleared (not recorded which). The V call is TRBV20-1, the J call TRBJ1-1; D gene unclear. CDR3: CSASFPGRGDTEAFF. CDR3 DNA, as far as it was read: TGCAGTGCTAGTTTTCCGGGGAGAGGTGATACTGAA.